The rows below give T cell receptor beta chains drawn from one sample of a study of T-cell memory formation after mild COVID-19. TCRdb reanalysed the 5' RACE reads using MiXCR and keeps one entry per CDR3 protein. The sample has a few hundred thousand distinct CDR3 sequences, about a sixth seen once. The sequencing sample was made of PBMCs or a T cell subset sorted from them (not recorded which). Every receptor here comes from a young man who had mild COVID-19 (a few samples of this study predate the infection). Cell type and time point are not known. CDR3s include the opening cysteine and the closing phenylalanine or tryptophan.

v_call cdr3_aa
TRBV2 CASSELGQKYF
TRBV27 CASSYTGGSSYEQYF
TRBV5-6 CASRRTGGSEQFF
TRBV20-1 CSANGRETQYF
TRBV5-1 CASSLRPAGGTEAFF
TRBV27 CASSLYQRGGQDTQYF
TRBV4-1 CASSQALDAGELFF
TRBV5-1 CASYLRGLGETQYF
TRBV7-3 CASSNDGPFFF
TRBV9 CASSVEGTNSPLHF
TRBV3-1 CASTLLGTEGYTF
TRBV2 CASSFTGLMNTEAFF
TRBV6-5 CASSLSGAYNEQFF
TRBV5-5 CASSTPGGADTGELFF
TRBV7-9 CASMKASTDTQYF
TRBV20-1 CSARDPSGAYNEQFF
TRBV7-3 CASSRREGSRETQYF
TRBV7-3 CASSRGTSGDNEQFF
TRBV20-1 CSARDQVRAGTTEAFF
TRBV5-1 CASTTGGGETQYF
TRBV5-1 CASSMTGANYGYTF
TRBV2 CASSGPGQGVETEAFF
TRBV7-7 CASSPGYTDTQYF
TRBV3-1 CASSQDATRNEAFF
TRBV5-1 CASSLDPSSYEQYF
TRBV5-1 CASSVGQGAETQYF
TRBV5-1 CASSLGWGNYVEQFF
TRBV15 CATRQGNQPKHF
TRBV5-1 CASRAGARETQYF
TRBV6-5 CASSYRGNGYGYTF
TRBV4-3 CASSQDIWSSGANVLTF
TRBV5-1 CASSLVPGWNTGELFF
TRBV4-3 CASSQGLDRVWTEAFF
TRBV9 CASSLGLADYEQYF
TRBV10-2 CASSQILAGLGDTQYF
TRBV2 CASTSLDSLPYEQYF
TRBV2 CARKQGATGELFF
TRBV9 CASSDVSVEANGYTF
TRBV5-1 CASSLGVYDSPLHF
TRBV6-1 CASNPYAETQYF
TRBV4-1 CASSRGRGESYEQYF
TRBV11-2 CASSLASPKDTQYF
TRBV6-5 CASSPISGDTQYF
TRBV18 CASSPDILVEQFF
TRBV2 CASLRTSVTDTQYF
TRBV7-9 CASSLVQDRANTEAFF
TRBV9 CASSVETSGDTQYF
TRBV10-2 CASSGGLSTDTQYF